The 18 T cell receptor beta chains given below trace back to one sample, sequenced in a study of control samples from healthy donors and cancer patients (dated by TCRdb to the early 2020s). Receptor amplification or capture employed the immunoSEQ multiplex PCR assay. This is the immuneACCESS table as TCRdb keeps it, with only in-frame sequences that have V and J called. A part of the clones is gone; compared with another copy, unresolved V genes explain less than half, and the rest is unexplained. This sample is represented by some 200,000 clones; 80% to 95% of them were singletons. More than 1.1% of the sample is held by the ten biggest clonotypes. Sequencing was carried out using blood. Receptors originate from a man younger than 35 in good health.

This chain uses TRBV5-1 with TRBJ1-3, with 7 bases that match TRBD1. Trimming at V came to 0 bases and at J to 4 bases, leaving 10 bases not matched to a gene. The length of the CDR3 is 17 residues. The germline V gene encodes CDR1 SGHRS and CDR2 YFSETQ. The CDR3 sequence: CASSLGPQGVGGNTIYF. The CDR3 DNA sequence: TGCGCCAGCAGCTTGGGGCCCCAGGGGGTAGGAGGAAACACCATATATTTT.

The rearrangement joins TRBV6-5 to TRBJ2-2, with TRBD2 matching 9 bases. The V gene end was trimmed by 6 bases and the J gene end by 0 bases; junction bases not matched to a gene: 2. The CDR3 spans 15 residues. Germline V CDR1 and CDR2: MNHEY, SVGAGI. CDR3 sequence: CASRRLAANTGELFF. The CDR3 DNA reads TGTGCCAGCAGACGACTAGCGGCGAACACCGGGGAGCTGTTTTTT.

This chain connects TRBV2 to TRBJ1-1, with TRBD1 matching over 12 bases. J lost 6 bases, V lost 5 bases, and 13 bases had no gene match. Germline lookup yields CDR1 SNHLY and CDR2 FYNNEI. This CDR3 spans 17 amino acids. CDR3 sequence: CASSIPGQGAEGAEAFF. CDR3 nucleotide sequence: TGTGCCAGCAGTATTCCGGGACAGGGGGCAGAAGGCGCTGAAGCTTTCTTT.

CDR3 nucleotide sequence: TGCGCCAGCAGTGGATACATGAATCAGCCCCAGCATTTT. Amino acid sequence: CASSGYMNQPQHF. V and J are TRBV10-2 and TRBJ1-5; D ambiguous. CDR1 and CDR2 from the germline V gene are WSHSY and SAAADI. The CDR3 has 13 residues. Trimming shortened V by 4 bases and J by 4 bases, and 8 bases separated the two germline ends.

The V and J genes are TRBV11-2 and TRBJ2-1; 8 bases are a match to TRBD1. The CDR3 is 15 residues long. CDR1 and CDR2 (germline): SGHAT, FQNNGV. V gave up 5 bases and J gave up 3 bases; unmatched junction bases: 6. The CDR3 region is CASSRDRWDYNEQFF. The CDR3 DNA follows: TGTGCCAGCAGCCGGGACAGGTGGGACTACAATGAGCAGTTCTTC.

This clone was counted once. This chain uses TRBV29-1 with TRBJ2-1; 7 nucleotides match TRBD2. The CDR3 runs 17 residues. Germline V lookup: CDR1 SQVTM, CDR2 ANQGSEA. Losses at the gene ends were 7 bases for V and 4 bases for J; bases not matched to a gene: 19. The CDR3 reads CSAKTSASGEMYNEQFF. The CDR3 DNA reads TGCAGCGCCAAAACATCTGCGAGCGGGGAGATGTACAATGAGCAGTTCTTC.

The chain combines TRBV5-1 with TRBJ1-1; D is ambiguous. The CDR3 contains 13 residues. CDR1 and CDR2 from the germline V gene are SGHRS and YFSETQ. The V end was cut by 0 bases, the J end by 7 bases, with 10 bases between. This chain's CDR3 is CASSLVRGLEAFF. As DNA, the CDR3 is TGCGCCAGCAGCTTGGTACGCGGCCTTGAAGCTTTCTTT. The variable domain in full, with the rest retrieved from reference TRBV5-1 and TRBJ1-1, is KAGVTQTPRYLIKTRGQQVTLSCSPISGHRSVSWYQQTPGQGLQFLFEYFSETQRNKGNFPGRFSGRQFSNSRSEMNVSTLELGDSALYLCASSLVRGLEAFFGQGTRLTVV.

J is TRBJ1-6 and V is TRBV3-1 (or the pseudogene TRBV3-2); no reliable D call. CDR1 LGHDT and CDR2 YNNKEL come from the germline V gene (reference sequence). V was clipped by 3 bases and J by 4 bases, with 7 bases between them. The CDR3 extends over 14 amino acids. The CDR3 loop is CASSHRDYNSPLHF. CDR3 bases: TGTGCCAGCAGCCACCGGGATTATAATTCACCCCTCCACTTT.

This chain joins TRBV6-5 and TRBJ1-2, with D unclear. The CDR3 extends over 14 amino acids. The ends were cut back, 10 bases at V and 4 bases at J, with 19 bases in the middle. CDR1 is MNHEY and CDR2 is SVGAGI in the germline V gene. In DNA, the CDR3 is TGTGCCACCCAACCCCAAGGGCCGCTCTATGGCTACACCTTC. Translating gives CATQPQGPLYGYTF.

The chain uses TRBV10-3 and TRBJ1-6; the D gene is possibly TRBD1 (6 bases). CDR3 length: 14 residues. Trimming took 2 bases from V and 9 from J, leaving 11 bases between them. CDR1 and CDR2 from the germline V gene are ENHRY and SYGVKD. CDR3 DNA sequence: TGTGCCATCAGTGAGGACAGGAAGATTTCACCCCTCCACTTT. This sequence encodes CAISEDRKISPLHF.

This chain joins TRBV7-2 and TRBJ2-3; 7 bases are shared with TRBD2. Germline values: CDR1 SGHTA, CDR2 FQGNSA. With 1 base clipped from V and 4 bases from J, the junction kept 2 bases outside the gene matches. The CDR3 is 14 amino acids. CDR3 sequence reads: CASSLVRGADTQYF. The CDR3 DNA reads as TGTGCCAGCAGCTTAGTTCGGGGGGCAGATACGCAGTATTTT. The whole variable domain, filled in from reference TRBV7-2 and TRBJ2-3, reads GAGVSQSPSNKVTEKGKDVELRCDPISGHTALYWYRQSLGQGLEFLIYFQGNSAPDKSGLPSDRFSAERTGGSVSTLTIQRTQQEDSAVYLCASSLVRGADTQYFGPGTRLTVL.

Written as DNA, the CDR3 is TGCGCCAGCAGCCAAGGATCAGATGGCTACACCTTC. It codes for CASSQGSDGYTF. The chain links TRBV4-1 to TRBJ1-2; D is ambiguous. Germline CDR1 is MGHRA and CDR2 is YSYEKL. The CDR3 totals 12 residues. V lost 1 base, J lost 6 bases, and 6 bases lay in between.

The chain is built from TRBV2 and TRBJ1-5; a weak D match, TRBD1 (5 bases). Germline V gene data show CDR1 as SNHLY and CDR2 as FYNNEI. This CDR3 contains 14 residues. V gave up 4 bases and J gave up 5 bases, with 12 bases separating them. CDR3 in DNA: TGTGCCAGCAGTGGCCGACAGACTTATCAGCCCCAGCATTTT. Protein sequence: CASSGRQTYQPQHF.

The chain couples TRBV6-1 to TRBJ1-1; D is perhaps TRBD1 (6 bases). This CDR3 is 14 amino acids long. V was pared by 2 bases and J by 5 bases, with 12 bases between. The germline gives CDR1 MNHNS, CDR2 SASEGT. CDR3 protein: CASSEFTGHTEAFF. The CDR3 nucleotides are TGTGCCAGCAGTGAATTTACAGGGCATACTGAAGCTTTCTTT.

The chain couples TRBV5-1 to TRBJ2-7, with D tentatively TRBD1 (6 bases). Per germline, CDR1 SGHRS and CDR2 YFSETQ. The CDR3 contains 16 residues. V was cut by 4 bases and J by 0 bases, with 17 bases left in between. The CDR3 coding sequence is TGCGCCAGCAGCCAACTGGGGGCAGGGAGCTCCTACGAGCAGTACTTC. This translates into CASSQLGAGSSYEQYF.

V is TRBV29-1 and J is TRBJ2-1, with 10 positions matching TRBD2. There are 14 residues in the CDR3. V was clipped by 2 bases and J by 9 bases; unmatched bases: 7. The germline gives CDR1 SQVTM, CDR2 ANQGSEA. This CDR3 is CSVEPASGGSEQFF. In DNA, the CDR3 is TGCAGCGTTGAACCCGCTAGCGGGGGAAGTGAGCAGTTCTTC.

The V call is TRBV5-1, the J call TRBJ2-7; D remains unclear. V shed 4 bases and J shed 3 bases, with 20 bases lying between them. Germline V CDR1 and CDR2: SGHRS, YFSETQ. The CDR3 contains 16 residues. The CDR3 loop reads CASSPYGSQFDYEQYF. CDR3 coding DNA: TGCGCCAGCAGCCCGTACGGGTCCCAGTTTGACTACGAGCAGTACTTC. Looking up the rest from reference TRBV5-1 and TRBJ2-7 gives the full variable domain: KAGVTQTPRYLIKTRGQQVTLSCSPISGHRSVSWYQQTPGQGLQFLFEYFSETQRNKGNFPGRFSGRQFSNSRSEMNVSTLELGDSALYLCASSPYGSQFDYEQYFGPGTRLTVT.

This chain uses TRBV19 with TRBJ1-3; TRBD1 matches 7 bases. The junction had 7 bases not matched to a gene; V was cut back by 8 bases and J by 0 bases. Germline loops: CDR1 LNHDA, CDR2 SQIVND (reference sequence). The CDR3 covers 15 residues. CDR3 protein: CASGRDRSSGNTIYF. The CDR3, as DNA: TGTGCCAGTGGAAGGGACAGAAGCTCTGGAAACACCATATATTTT.